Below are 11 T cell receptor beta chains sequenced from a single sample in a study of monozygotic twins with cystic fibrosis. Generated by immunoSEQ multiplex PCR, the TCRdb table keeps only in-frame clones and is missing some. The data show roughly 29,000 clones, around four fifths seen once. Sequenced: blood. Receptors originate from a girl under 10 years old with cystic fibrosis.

The CDR3 coding sequence is TGTGCCAGTAGTATCTACGAACACAATGAGCAGTTCTTC. Its translation: CASSIYEHNEQFF. This chain joins TRBV19 and TRBJ2-1, with D hard to call. The V gene's germline CDR1 is LNHDA and CDR2 SQIVND (reference sequence). With 3 bases removed from V and 5 bases from J, the gap between germline ends came to 8 bases. The CDR3 extends over 13 amino acids.

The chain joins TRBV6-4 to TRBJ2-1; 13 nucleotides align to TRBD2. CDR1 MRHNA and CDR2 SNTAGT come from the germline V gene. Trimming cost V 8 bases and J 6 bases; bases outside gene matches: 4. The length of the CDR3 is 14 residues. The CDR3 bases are TGTGCCAGCCGGAGGACTAGCGGGAGCAATGAGCAGTTCTTC. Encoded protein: CASRRTSGSNEQFF.

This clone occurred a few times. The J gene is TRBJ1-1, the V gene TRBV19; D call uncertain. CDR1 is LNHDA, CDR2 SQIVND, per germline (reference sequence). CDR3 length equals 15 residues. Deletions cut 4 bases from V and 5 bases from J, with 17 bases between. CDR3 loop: CASSTDGWDGTEAFF. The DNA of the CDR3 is TGTGCCAGTAGTACAGACGGGTGGGATGGAACTGAAGCTTTCTTT. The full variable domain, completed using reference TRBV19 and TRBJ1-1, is DGGITQSPKYLFRKEGQNVTLSCEQNLNHDAMYWYRQDPGQGLRLIYYSQIVNDFQKGDIAEGYSVSREKKESFPLTVTSAQKNPTAFYLCASSTDGWDGTEAFFGQGTRLTVV.

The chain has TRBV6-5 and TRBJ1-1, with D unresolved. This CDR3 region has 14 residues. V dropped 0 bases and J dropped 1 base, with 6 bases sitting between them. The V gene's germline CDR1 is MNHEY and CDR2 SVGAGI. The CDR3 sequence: CASSYSYRNTEAFF. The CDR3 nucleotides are TGTGCCAGCAGTTACTCGTACAGGAACACTGAAGCTTTCTTT.

The CDR3: CASKRGLAQETQYF. DNA for the CDR3: TGTGCCAGCAAAAGGGGCCTGGCCCAAGAGACCCAGTACTTC. This chain connects TRBV6-5 to TRBJ2-5; a possible D gene is TRBD1 (5 bases). The germline V gene encodes CDR1 MNHEY and CDR2 SVGAGI. The CDR3 totals 14 residues. The V and J ends lost 7 bases and 1 base respectively, with 13 bases between them.

The CDR3 region is CASCPSGSNNEQFF. CDR3 DNA sequence: TGCGCCAGCTGCCCTAGCGGGAGTAACAATGAGCAGTTCTTC. The J gene is TRBJ2-1, the V gene TRBV10-1; 10 bases are shared with TRBD2. CDR1 is WNHNN, CDR2 SYGVQD, per germline (reference sequence). The trim removed 8 bases at V and 5 bases at J, leaving 6 bases unmatched. The CDR3 length is 14 residues.

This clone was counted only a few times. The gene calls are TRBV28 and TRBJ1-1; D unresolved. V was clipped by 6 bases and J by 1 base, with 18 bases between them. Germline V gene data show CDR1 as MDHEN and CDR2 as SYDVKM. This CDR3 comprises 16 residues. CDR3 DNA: TGTGCCAGCAGCCTCACATCGTTGGGGAGGAACACTGAAGCTTTCTTT. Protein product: CASSLTSLGRNTEAFF.

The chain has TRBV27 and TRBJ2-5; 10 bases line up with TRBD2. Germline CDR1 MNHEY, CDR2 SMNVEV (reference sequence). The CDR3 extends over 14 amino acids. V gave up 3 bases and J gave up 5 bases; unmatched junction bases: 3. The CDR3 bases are TGTGCCAGCAGTTTCCTAGCGGGAGATGAGACCCAGTACTTC. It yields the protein CASSFLAGDETQYF.

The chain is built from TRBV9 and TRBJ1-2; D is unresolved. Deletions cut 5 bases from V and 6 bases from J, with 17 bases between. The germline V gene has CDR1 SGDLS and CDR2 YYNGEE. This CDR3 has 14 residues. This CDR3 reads CASRINFDRDGYTF. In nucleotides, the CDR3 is TGTGCCAGCAGGATTAACTTTGATAGAGATGGCTACACCTTC.

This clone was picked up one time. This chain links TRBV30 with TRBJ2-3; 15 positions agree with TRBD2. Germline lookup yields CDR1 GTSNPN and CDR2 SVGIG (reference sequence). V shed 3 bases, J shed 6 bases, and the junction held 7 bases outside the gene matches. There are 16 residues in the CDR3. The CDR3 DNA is TGTGCCTGGAGCGTCGGGACTAGCGGGAGGCGTGATACGCAGTATTTT. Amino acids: CAWSVGTSGRRDTQYF.

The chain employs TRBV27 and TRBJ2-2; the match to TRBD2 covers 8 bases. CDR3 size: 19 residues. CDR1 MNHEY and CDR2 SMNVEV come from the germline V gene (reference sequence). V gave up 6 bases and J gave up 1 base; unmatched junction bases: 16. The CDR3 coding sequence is TGTGCCAGCAGGGTATCACTAGCGGACTACAACCTGAACACCGGGGAGCTGTTTTTT. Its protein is CASRVSLADYNLNTGELFF.